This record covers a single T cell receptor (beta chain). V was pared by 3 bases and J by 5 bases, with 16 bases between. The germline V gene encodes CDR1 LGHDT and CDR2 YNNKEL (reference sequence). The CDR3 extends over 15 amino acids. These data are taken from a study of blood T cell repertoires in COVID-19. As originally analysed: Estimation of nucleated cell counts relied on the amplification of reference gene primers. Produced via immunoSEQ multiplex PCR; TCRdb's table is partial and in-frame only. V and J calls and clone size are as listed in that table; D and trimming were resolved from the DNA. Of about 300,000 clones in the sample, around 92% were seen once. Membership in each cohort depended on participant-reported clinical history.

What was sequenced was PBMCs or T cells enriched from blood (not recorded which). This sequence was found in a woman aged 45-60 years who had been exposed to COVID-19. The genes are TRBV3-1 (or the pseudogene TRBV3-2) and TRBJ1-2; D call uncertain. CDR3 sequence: CASSHSRARLYGYTF. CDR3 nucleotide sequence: TGTGCCAGCAGCCATTCAAGAGCACGTCTTTATGGCTACACCTTC.